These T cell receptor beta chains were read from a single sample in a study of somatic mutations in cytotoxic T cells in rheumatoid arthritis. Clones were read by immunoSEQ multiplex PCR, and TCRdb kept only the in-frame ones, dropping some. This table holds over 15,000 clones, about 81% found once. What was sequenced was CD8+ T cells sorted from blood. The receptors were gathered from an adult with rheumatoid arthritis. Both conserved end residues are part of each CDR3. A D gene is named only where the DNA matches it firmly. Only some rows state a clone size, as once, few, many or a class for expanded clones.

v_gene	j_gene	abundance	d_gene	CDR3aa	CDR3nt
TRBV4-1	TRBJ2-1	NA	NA	CASSRGNNEQFF	TGCGCCAGCAGCCGTGGAAACAATGAGCAGTTCTTC
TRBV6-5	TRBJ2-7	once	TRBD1	CASSRRQGADEQYF	TGTGCCAGCAGCCGACGACAGGGGGCCGACGAGCAGTACTTC
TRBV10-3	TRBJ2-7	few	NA	CAISEGLVYEQYF	TGTGCCATCAGTGAGGGGTTGGTTTACGAGCAGTACTTC
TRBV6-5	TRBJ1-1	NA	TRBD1	CASSSTGTGEGSEAFF	TGTGCCAGCAGTTCCACCGGGACAGGGGAGGGTAGTGAAGCTTTCTTT
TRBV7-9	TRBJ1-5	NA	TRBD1	CASSLLRGPGQPQHF	TGTGCCAGCAGCTTACTAAGGGGGCCGGGTCAGCCCCAGCATTTT
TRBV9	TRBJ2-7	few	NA	CASSVGWERIHEQYF	TGTGCCAGCAGCGTAGGGTGGGAGCGGATCCACGAGCAGTACTTC
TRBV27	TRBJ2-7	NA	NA	CASSFSAVNEQYF	TGTGCCAGCAGTTTTTCTGCCGTGAACGAGCAGTACTTC
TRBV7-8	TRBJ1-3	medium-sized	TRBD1	CASSPSDRGVGNTIYF	TGTGCCAGCAGCCCAAGCGACAGGGGCGTTGGAAACACCATATATTTT
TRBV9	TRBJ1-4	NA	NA	CASSVGGATNEKLFF	TGTGCCAGCAGCGTAGGCGGGGCAACTAATGAAAAACTGTTTTTT
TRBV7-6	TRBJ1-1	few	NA	CASSPHGNTEAFF	TGTGCCAGCAGCCCTCACGGAAACACTGAAGCTTTCTTT
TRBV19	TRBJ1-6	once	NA	CASRQGGNSPLHF	TGTGCCAGTAGACAGGGTGGTAATTCACCCCTCCACTTT
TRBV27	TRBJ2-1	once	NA	CASSLSYNEQFF	TGTGCCAGCAGTTTATCGTACAATGAGCAGTTCTTC
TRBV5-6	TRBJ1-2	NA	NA	CASLHQRGGPNYTF	TGTGCCAGCCTCCACCAACGGGGGGGGCCAAACTACACCTTC
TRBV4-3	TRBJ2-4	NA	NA	CASSQDSGFGNIQYF	TGCGCCAGCAGCCAAGATAGCGGCTTTGGGAACATTCAGTACTTC
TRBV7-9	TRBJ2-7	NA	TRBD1	CASSLYPGQGAIEQYF	TGTGCCAGCAGCTTATATCCGGGACAGGGAGCGATCGAGCAGTACTTC
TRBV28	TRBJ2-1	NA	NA	CASSFGGGPSNEQFF	TGTGCCAGCAGTTTCGGCGGAGGGCCCTCGAATGAGCAGTTCTTC
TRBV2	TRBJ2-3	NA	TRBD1	CASRGHRDRGRGDTQYF	TGTGCCAGCAGGGGACACCGGGACAGGGGGCGAGGGGATACGCAGTATTTT
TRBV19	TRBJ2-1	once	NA	CASSGRQSRRDEQFF	TGTGCCAGTAGTGGCAGACAATCCCGTCGGGATGAGCAGTTCTTC
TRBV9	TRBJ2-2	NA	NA	CASSVGSSKGNTGELFF	TGTGCCAGCAGCGTAGGATCCTCCAAGGGGAACACCGGGGAGCTGTTTTTT
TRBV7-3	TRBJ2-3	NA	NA	CASSHGSHYTDTQYF	TGTGCCAGCAGCCACGGGTCACACTACACAGATACGCAGTATTTT
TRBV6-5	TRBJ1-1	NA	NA	CASSQLGGGEAFF	TGTGCCAGCAGCCAATTGGGGGGCGGGGAAGCTTTCTTT
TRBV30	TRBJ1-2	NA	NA	CAWISQLYGYTF	TGTGCCTGGATATCACAACTTTATGGCTACACCTTC
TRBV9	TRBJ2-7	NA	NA	CASSVEGGRGDEQYF	TGTGCCAGCAGCGTAGAGGGGGGGCGGGGCGACGAGCAGTACTTC
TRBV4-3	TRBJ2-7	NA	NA	CASSQGVTGSGQYF	TGCGCCAGCAGCCAAGGTGTGACAGGCAGCGGGCAGTACTTC
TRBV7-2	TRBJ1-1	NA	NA	CASSGGGRNTEAFF	TGTGCCAGCAGTGGGGGGGGACGGAACACTGAAGCTTTCTTT
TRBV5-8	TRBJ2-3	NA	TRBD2	CASSLLAGGPRDTQYF	TGTGCCAGCAGCTTGCTAGCGGGAGGGCCGCGAGATACGCAGTATTTT
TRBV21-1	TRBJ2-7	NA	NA	CASNRTSGRASRSSYEQYF	TGTGCCAGCAACCGTACTAGCGGGAGGGCCTCTCGAAGCTCCTACGAGCAGTACTTC
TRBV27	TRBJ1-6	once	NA	CASSLFVDSPLHF	TGTGCCAGCAGTTTATTCGTGGATTCACCCCTCCACTTT
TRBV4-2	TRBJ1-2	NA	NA	CASRDLLMVHYGYTF	TGTGCCAGCAGGGACCTGCTGATGGTACACTATGGCTACACCTTC
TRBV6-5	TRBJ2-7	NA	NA	CASSYSRSGEQYF	TGTGCCAGCAGTTACTCGAGGTCGGGCGAGCAGTACTTC
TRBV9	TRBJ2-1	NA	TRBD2	CASSGGYRSGNPNEQFF	TGTGCCAGCAGCGGTGGCTACAGGAGCGGGAACCCCAATGAGCAGTTCTTC
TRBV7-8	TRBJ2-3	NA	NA	CASSLAEVGGGYDTQYF	TGTGCCAGCAGCTTAGCGGAAGTGGGGGGAGGTTACGATACGCAGTATTTT
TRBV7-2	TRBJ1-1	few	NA	CASSLRGANTEAFF	TGTGCCAGCAGCTTAAGGGGGGCGAACACTGAAGCTTTCTTT
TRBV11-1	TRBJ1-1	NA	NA	CASSPSATANTEAFF	TGTGCCAGCAGCCCATCCGCGACAGCAAACACTGAAGCTTTCTTT
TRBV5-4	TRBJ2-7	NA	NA	CASSYTGEGAEQYF	TGTGCCAGCAGCTACACAGGGGAGGGAGCCGAGCAGTACTTC
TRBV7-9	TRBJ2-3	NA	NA	CASSAHDTDTQYF	TGTGCCAGCAGCGCGCACGACACAGATACGCAGTATTTT
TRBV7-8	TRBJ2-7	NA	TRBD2	CASSFSGSGSTYEQYF	TGTGCCAGCAGCTTTAGCGGGAGCGGTTCTACCTACGAGCAGTACTTC
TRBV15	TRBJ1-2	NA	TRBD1	CATSRDREYYGYTF	TGTGCCACCTCTCGGGACAGGGAGTACTATGGCTACACCTTC
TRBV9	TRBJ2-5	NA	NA	CASSDGTHASQETQYF	TGTGCCAGCAGCGATGGAACACACGCAAGCCAAGAGACCCAGTACTTC
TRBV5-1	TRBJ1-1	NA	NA	CASSEGGNTEAFF	TGCGCCAGCAGCGAGGGGGGGAACACTGAAGCTTTCTTT
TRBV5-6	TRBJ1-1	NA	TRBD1	CASSSAGQGRTEAFF	TGTGCCAGCAGCTCCGCGGGACAGGGGCGAACTGAAGCTTTCTTT
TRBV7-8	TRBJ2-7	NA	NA	CASSPSASVNSYEQYF	TGTGCCAGCAGCCCCTCGGCGAGCGTCAACTCCTACGAGCAGTACTTC
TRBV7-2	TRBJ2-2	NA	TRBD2	CASSPLAWNTGELFF	TGTGCCAGCAGCCCACTAGCGTGGAACACCGGGGAGCTGTTTTTT
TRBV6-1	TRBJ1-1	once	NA	CASILVGGNTEAFF	NA
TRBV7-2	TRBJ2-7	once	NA	CASSLVSGAESYEQYF	TGTGCCAGCAGCTTAGTTTCCGGGGCAGAGTCCTACGAGCAGTACTTC
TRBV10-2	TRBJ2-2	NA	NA	CASSEIPGELFF	TGCGCCAGCAGTGAGATTCCCGGGGAGCTGTTTTTT
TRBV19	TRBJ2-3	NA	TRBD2	CASSILAGTATDTQYF	TGTGCCAGTAGTATTCTAGCGGGGACGGCGACAGATACGCAGTATTTT
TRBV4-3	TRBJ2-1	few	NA	CASSQDEWSADYNEQFF	TGCGCCAGCAGCCAAGATGAGTGGAGCGCGGATTACAATGAGCAGTTCTTC
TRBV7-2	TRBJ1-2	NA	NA	CASSLDNSGMGYGYTF	TGTGCCAGCAGCTTAGATAATTCAGGGATGGGGTATGGCTACACCTTC
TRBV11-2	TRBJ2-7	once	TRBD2	CASSQLVAGGPVYEQYF	TGTGCCAGCAGCCAACTGGTGGCGGGAGGGCCGGTTTACGAGCAGTACTTC
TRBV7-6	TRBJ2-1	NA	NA	CASSLQTSYNEQFF	TGTGCCAGCAGCTTACAGACTAGCTACAATGAGCAGTTCTTC
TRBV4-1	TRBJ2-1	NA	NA	CASVGGTNNEQFF	TGCGCCAGCGTGGGTGGTACCAACAATGAGCAGTTCTTC
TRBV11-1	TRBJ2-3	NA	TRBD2	CASSLFLGGGARDTQYF	TGTGCCAGCAGCTTATTCCTCGGCGGGGGGGCGAGAGATACGCAGTATTTT
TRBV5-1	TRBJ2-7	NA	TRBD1	CASSQGQGASFAEQYF	TGCGCCAGCAGCCAAGGACAGGGTGCGAGCTTTGCCGAGCAGTACTTC
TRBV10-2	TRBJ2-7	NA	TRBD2	CASSGGGGSYEQYF	TGCGCCAGCAGTGGCGGGGGGGGGAGCTACGAGCAGTACTTC
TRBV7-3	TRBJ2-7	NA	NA	CASSPGGREQYF	TGTGCCAGCAGTCCAGGAGGTCGCGAGCAGTACTTC
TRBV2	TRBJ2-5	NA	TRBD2	CASSAQREGPFGTQYF	TGTGCCAGCAGTGCGCAGCGGGAGGGCCCTTTCGGGACCCAGTACTTC
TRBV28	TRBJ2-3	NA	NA	CASSLLGSTELTQYF	TGTGCCAGCAGTTTATTGGGCTCCACCGAACTTACGCAGTATTTT
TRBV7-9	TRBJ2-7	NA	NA	CASSLAEDEQYF	TGTGCCAGCAGCTTAGCGGAGGACGAGCAGTACTTC
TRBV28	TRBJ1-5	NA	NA	CASARGGANQPQHF	TGTGCCAGCGCGCGGGGGGGGGCCAATCAGCCCCAGCATTTT